Listed below are T cell receptor beta chains from one sample, sequenced in a study of blood T cell repertoires in COVID-19. Profiled with immunoSEQ multiplex PCR; TCRdb holds only in-frame clones, not every one. Of some 110,000 clones listed, about 85% are singletons. Sequencing was performed on peripheral blood. The receptors come from a man aged 45-60 years with acute or convalescent COVID-19. Both conserved end residues are trimmed from each CDR3. The D gene is left open where the match is weak. Rows may omit the clone size; those that give it use once, few, many or a size class.

v_call: TRBV2
clone_size: -
d_call: TRBD2
cdr3_aa: ASSVLGTSRSIQY

v_call: TRBV28
clone_size: -
d_call: TRBD1
cdr3_aa: ASSNSGTGYHEQY

v_call: TRBV18
clone_size: -
d_call: TRBD1
cdr3_aa: ASSQRQGYEQY

v_call: TRBV5-5
clone_size: -
d_call: TRBD2
cdr3_aa: ASSPRGGGTRETQY

v_call: TRBV5-1
clone_size: few
d_call: -
cdr3_aa: ASSPLDTRDEQY

v_call: TRBV5-6
clone_size: -
d_call: TRBD2
cdr3_aa: ASSLDRTGGETQY

v_call: TRBV27
clone_size: -
d_call: TRBD1
cdr3_aa: ASSPQGIGQPQH

v_call: TRBV19
clone_size: -
d_call: -
cdr3_aa: ASSPRGLSLGTQY

v_call: TRBV19
clone_size: -
d_call: TRBD2
cdr3_aa: ASRGLGTYEQY

v_call: TRBV9
clone_size: few
d_call: -
cdr3_aa: ASSPRESRDTQY

v_call: TRBV12-3/TRBV12-4
clone_size: few
d_call: TRBD1
cdr3_aa: ASSLRGRTEAF

v_call: TRBV5-5
clone_size: -
d_call: TRBD1
cdr3_aa: ASSFGTGMYQPQH

v_call: TRBV5-1
clone_size: -
d_call: -
cdr3_aa: ASSLTTGTRKYEQY

v_call: TRBV5-4
clone_size: -
d_call: -
cdr3_aa: ASSLTGNQQY

v_call: TRBV28
clone_size: -
d_call: -
cdr3_aa: ASSPRGFGNTIY

v_call: TRBV10-3
clone_size: -
d_call: TRBD1
cdr3_aa: AISPGTGGFEQY

v_call: TRBV15
clone_size: -
d_call: TRBD1
cdr3_aa: ATSRERQGVTDTQY

v_call: TRBV6-5
clone_size: -
d_call: TRBD1
cdr3_aa: ASSPQGQDSYEQY

v_call: TRBV5-6
clone_size: -
d_call: TRBD1
cdr3_aa: ASQRQGAEAF

v_call: TRBV7-2
clone_size: once
d_call: TRBD1
cdr3_aa: ASNPGQGGPEAF

v_call: TRBV2
clone_size: -
d_call: TRBD1
cdr3_aa: ASSYRGQDTGELF

v_call: TRBV7-6
clone_size: -
d_call: TRBD1
cdr3_aa: ASSLSGGEAF

v_call: TRBV5-1
clone_size: -
d_call: TRBD1
cdr3_aa: ASSSGQGRAEAF

v_call: TRBV5-4
clone_size: -
d_call: -
cdr3_aa: ASSFRVMGGSSTDTQY

v_call: TRBV6-5
clone_size: -
d_call: -
cdr3_aa: ASSKPRGGAYGYT

v_call: TRBV6-5
clone_size: once
d_call: TRBD1
cdr3_aa: ASSYGQGPTEAF

v_call: TRBV9
clone_size: -
d_call: TRBD1
cdr3_aa: ASSAGQGPDTQY

v_call: TRBV6-5
clone_size: once
d_call: TRBD1
cdr3_aa: ASSYWGQGLQETQY

v_call: TRBV25-1
clone_size: -
d_call: -
cdr3_aa: ASSVGQLDQPQH

v_call: TRBV13
clone_size: -
d_call: -
cdr3_aa: ASSRRTAEKLF

v_call: TRBV18
clone_size: -
d_call: TRBD1
cdr3_aa: ASSPGTVLYEQY

v_call: TRBV5-1
clone_size: -
d_call: TRBD2
cdr3_aa: ASSPGVELAGATDTQY

v_call: TRBV7-9
clone_size: -
d_call: -
cdr3_aa: ASSRGTEVVETQY

v_call: TRBV18
clone_size: -
d_call: -
cdr3_aa: ASSEPGTPDNEQF

v_call: TRBV11-3
clone_size: -
d_call: TRBD2
cdr3_aa: ASSSPSSGSYEQY

v_call: TRBV2
clone_size: once
d_call: -
cdr3_aa: ASSRPSGEAGTGELF

v_call: TRBV5-4
clone_size: -
d_call: -
cdr3_aa: ASSLPGEPVGNTIY

v_call: TRBV9
clone_size: many
d_call: TRBD1
cdr3_aa: ASSGTGAPNQPQH

v_call: TRBV16
clone_size: -
d_call: -
cdr3_aa: ASSQSTVWTEAF